This record concerns one T cell receptor beta chain sequence. This sample was included in a study of blood T cell repertoires in COVID-19. Overall study: Whether acute or convalescent, the COVID-19 samples came from the United States, Italy and Spain. T cells, B-cell-depleted T cells, or PBMCs provided the cDNA or gDNA that served as material.

V lost 5 bases, J lost 2 bases, and 7 bases stayed unmatched. CDR3 length equals 15 residues. Germline loops: CDR1 LGHDT, CDR2 YNNKEL (reference sequence). Under the authors' procedure: Reference gene primer amplification gave estimated nucleated cell counts. The method was immunoSEQ multiplex PCR; TCRdb's version includes in-frame clones alone and lacks a portion of them. The V and J calls and clone size are taken from that table; D and trimming were inferred from the DNA. The sample contains roughly 150,000 clones, around 83% of which appear only once. This receptor was taken from a woman of 80 years or more with acute or convalescent COVID-19. This chain links TRBV3-1 (or the pseudogene TRBV3-2) with TRBJ2-3; 7 bases are shared with TRBD1. The source material was peripheral blood. The CDR3 loop is CASSSRQGYTDTQYF. Written as DNA, the CDR3 is TGTGCCAGCAGCTCGCGACAGGGCTACACAGATACGCAGTATTTT.